These 10 T cell receptor beta chains originate from one sample sequenced in a study of CD8 T cells in Susac syndrome (dated by TCRdb to about 2019). Library construction relied on the immunoSEQ multiplex PCR assay. RNA was extracted using the RNeasy kit, and roughly 0.5 to 1 microgram was reverse transcribed with random hexamers. TCRdb redid the processing of the public reads, applying fastp at Q25 and MiXCR, and retained in-frame beta chains. CDR3 protein sequences are deduplicated, and each keeps its most common genes and DNA. The sample table shows approximately 100,000 distinct CDR3 sequences, and 85% to 95% are seen once. The ten largest clones capture about 0.11% of the sample. The sample comprised CD8+ T cells from PBMCs. Receptor source: a human donor in good health.

The chain uses TRBV20-1 and TRBJ1-2; 7 nucleotides match TRBD1. CDR3 length: 15 amino acids. Germline V lookup: CDR1 DFQATT, CDR2 SNEGSKA (reference sequence). The V segment lost 6 bases and the J segment 2 bases; nucleotides outside the gene matches: 12. The CDR3 spells CSAPRSQQGNYGYTF. The CDR3 DNA reads TGCAGTGCCCCTCGATCCCAACAGGGGAACTATGGCTACACCTTC.

A remark on this clonotype: The junction and the germline gene differ at one end; a read error may be behind it. The gene calls are TRBV29-1 and TRBJ1-4; TRBD1 aligns across 8 bases. Germline V CDR1 and CDR2: SQVTM, ANQGSEA. CDR3 length: 14 residues. The CDR3 DNA follows: TGCAGCGTGGAAGGGACAGGAGGGAGTGAAAAACTGTTTTTT. This codes for CSVEGTGGSEKLFF.

The chain employs TRBV20-1 and TRBJ1-1; 12 bases align to TRBD1. V trimming: 6 bases; J trimming: 8 bases; junction bases outside the gene matches: 10. Per the germline V gene, CDR1 is DFQATT and CDR2 is SNEGSKA (reference sequence). The CDR3 length is 14 residues. CDR3 amino acids: CSAPGTGGSGEAFF. The CDR3 nucleotides read TGCAGTGCCCCGGGGACAGGGGGCTCCGGCGAAGCTTTCTTT.

The chain joins TRBV11-2 to TRBJ2-3; TRBD2 agrees at 9 bases. The J segment lost 1 base and the V segment lost 4 bases, leaving 6 bases of the junction unmatched. CDR1 SGHAT and CDR2 FQNNGV come from the germline V gene. The CDR3 contains 16 residues. The CDR3: CASSSQRGAGTDTQYF. CDR3 sequence (DNA): TGTGCCAGCAGCTCGCAGCGGGGGGCGGGCACAGATACGCAGTATTTT.

V usage is TRBV5-1 and J usage is TRBJ2-3; D gene uncertain. The germline gives CDR1 SGHRS, CDR2 YFSETQ. The CDR3 totals 13 residues. Trimming left V 3 bases short and J 7 bases short, with 12 bases between. CDR3 nucleotide sequence: TGCGCCAGCAGCTCCCTTCCCATTTATACGCAGTATTTT. Protein product: CASSSLPIYTQYF. Full variable domain (missing parts from reference TRBV5-1 and TRBJ2-3): KAGVTQTPRYLIKTRGQQVTLSCSPISGHRSVSWYQQTPGQGLQFLFEYFSETQRNKGNFPGRFSGRQFSNSRSEMNVSTLELGDSALYLCASSSLPIYTQYFGPGTRLTVL.

This clonotype showed up just once. The rearrangement links TRBV6-2 or TRBV6-3 to TRBJ2-5; 7 bases agree with TRBD1. The assigned J gene may be wrong: the sequence end matches TRBJ2-1 better. The length of the CDR3 is 11 residues. Germline V gene sequence: CDR1 MNHEY, CDR2 SVGEGT. CDR3 amino acids: CASTDRAFQFF. Here the CDR3 DNA reads TGTGCCAGCACCGACAGGGCCTTCCAGTTCTTC.

The CDR3 nucleotides read TGTGCCAGCAGCCCAGGGGCAGAGACCCAGTACTTC. This encodes CASSPGAETQYF. This chain links TRBV7-9 with TRBJ2-5, with D tentatively TRBD1 (6 bases). The V end was cut by 5 bases, the J end by 4 bases, with 8 bases between. Germline loops: CDR1 SEHNR, CDR2 FQNEAQ (reference sequence). The CDR3 is 12 residues long.

This sequence joins TRBV7-2 and TRBJ2-5, with TRBD2 matching 8 bases. The CDR3 covers 15 residues. Germline values: CDR1 SGHTA, CDR2 FQGNSA. Trimming removed 1 base from V and 2 bases from J; junction bases left unmatched: 3. The CDR3 loop is CASSLVAGQQETQYF. CDR3 DNA sequence: TGTGCCAGCAGCTTAGTAGCGGGGCAGCAAGAGACCCAGTACTTC.

The V and J genes are TRBV7-2 and TRBJ1-5, with unresolved D. Deletions cut 0 bases from V and 0 bases from J, with 12 bases between. CDR1 and CDR2 from the germline V gene are SGHTA and FQGNSA. The CDR3 runs to 17 residues. DNA for the CDR3: TGTGCCAGCAGCTTAGCCAGGAGTGACTATAGCAATCAGCCCCAGCATTTT. This translates into CASSLARSDYSNQPQHF.

The rearrangement uses TRBV4-3 and TRBJ2-1; 15 bases are a match to TRBD2. V lost 8 bases to trimming and J lost 10 bases; unmatched junction nucleotides: 9. This CDR3 has 15 amino acids. Germline CDR1 reads LGHNA; CDR2 reads YSLEER. CDR3 in amino acids: CASGSGLAGGREQFF. The CDR3, as DNA: TGCGCCAGCGGATCGGGACTAGCGGGAGGCAGGGAGCAGTTCTTC.